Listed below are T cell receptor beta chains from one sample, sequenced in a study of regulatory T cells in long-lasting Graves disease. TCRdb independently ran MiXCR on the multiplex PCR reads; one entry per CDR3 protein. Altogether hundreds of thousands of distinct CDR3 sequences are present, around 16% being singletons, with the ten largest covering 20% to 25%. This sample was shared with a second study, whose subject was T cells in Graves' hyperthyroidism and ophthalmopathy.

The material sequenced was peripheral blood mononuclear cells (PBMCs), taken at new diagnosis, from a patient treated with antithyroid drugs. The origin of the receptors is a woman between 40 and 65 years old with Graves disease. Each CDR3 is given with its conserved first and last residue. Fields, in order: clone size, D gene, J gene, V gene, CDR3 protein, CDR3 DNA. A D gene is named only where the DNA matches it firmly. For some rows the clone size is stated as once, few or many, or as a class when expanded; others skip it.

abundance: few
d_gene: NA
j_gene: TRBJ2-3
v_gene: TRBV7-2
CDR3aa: CASSSLVGTQYF
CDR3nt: TGTGCCAGCAGCTCACTAGTTGGTACGCAGTATTTT

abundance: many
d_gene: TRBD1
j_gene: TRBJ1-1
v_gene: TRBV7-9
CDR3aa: CASSPNRGSTTEAFF
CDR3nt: TGTGCCAGCAGCCCTAACAGGGGTTCGACCACTGAAGCTTTCTTT

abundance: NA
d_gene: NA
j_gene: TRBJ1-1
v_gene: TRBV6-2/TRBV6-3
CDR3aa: CASVLDPPGTEAFF
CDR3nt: TGTGCCAGCGTCCTTGACCCCCCGGGCACTGAAGCTTTCTTT

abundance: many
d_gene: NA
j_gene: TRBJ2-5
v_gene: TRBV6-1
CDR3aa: CASSVLDRQETQYF
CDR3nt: TGTGCCAGCAGTGTACTGGACCGGCAAGAGACCCAGTACTTC

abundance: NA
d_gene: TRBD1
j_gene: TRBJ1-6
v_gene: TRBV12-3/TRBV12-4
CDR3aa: CASSRQGSNSPLHF
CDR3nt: TGTGCCAGCAGTCGACAGGGGTCAAATTCACCCCTCCACTTT

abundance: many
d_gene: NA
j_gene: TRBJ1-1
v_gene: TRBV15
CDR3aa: CATSKSQGMNTEAFF
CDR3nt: TGTGCCACCAGCAAATCGCAGGGTATGAACACTGAAGCTTTCTTT

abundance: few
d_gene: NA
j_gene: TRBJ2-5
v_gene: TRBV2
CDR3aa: CAGAYGETQYF
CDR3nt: TGTGCCGGAGCATATGGGGAGACCCAGTACTTC

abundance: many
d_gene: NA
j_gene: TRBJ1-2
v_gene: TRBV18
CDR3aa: CASSPARDANYGYTF
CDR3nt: TGTGCCAGCTCACCCGCCAGGGACGCCAACTATGGCTACACCTTC

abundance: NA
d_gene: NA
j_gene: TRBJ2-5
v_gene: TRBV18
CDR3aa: CASSPKEAQYF
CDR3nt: TGTGCCAGCTCACCAAAAGAGGCCCAGTACTTC

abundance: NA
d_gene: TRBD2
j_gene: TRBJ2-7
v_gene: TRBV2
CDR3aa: CASGRLAGAVQSSYEQYF
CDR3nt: TGTGCCAGCGGCCGGCTAGCGGGGGCCGTACAAAGCTCCTACGAGCAGTACTTC

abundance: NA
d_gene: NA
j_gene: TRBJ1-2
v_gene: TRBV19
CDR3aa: CASSPPRSRPLEGYTF
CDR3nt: TGTGCCAGTAGTCCACCGAGGTCCCGGCCCCTAGAAGGCTACACCTTC

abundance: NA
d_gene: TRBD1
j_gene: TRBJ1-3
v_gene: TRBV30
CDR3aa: CAWTPVTGEGGNTIYF
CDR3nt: TGTGCCTGGACCCCGGTAACAGGGGAAGGGGGAAACACCATATATTTT

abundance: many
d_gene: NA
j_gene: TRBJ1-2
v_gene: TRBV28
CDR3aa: CASSTQGVWAYGYTF
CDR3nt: TGTGCCAGCAGTACCCAAGGGGTTTGGGCTTATGGCTACACCTTC

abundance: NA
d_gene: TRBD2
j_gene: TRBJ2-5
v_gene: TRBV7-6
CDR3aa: CASSLGTSGGLVETQYF
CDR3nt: TGTGCCAGCAGCTTAGGAACGAGCGGGGGGCTCGTTGAGACCCAGTACTTC

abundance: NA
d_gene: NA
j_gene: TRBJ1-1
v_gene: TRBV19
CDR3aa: CASRPGPGTEAFF
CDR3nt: TGTGCCAGTAGACCAGGCCCGGGCACTGAAGCTTTCTTT

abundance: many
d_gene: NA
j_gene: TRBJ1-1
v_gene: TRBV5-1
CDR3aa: CASSLEGGEAFF
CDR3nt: TGTGCCAGCAGCTTAGAAGGGGGTGAAGCTTTCTTT

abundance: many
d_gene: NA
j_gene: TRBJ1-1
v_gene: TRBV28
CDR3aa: CASSTGGGANTEAFF
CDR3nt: TGTGCCAGCAGTACAGGTGGGGGGGCAAACACTGAAGCTTTCTTT

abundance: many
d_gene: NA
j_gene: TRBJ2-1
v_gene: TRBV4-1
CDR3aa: CASSQDGGAEQFF
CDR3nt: TGCGCCAGCAGCCAAGATGGCGGTGCTGAGCAGTTCTTC

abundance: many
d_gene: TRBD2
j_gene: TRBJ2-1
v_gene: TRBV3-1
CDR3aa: CASSQLAGGINEQFF
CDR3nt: TGTGCCAGCAGCCAACTAGCGGGGGGGATCAATGAGCAGTTCTTC

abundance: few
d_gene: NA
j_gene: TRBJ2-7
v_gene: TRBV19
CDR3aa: CASSDRGRYEQYF
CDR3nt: TGTGCCAGTAGTGACCGGGGCCGCTACGAGCAGTACTTC

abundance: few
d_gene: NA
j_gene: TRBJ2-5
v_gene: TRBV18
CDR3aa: CASSLQERETQYF
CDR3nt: TGTGCCAGCTCACTTCAGGAGCGGGAGACCCAGTACTTC

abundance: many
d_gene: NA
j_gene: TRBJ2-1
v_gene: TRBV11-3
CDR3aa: CASSSSRGDSSYNEQFF
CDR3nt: TGTGCCAGCAGCTCCTCGAGGGGGGATAGCTCCTACAATGAGCAGTTCTTC

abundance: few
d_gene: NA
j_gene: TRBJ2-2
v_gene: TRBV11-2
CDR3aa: CASSANRDTNTGELFF
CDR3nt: TGTGCCAGCAGCGCCAACCGGGACACTAACACCGGGGAGCTGTTTTTT

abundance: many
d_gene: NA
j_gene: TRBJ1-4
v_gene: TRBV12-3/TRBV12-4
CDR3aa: CASSFGRFGEKLFF
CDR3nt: TGTGCCAGCAGTTTTGGCCGCTTTGGGGAAAAACTGTTTTTT

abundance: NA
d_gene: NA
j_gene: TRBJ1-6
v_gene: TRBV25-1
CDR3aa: CASSVGGGSPLHF
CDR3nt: TGTGCCAGCAGTGTGGGGGGAGGGTCACCCCTCCACTTT

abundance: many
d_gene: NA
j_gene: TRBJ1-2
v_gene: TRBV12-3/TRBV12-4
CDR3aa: CASSLLRAANYGYTF
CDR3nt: TGTGCCAGCAGTTTACTCCGGGCCGCTAACTATGGCTACACCTTC

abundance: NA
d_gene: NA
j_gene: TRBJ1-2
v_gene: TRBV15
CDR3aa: CATSRGFSGEIYGYTF
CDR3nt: TGTGCCACCAGCAGAGGGTTTTCAGGGGAAATCTATGGCTACACCTTC

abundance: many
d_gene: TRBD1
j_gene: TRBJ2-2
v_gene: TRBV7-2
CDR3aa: CASRSAGGTGELFF
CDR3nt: TGTGCCAGCAGGTCGGCAGGGGGAACCGGGGAGCTGTTTTTT

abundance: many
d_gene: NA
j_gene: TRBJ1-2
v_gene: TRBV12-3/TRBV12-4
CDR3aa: CASQQGNYGYTF
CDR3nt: TGTGCCAGCCAACAGGGAAACTATGGCTACACCTTC

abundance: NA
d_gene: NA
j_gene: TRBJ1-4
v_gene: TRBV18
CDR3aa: CASSLTGDPVGKLFF
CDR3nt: TGTGCCAGCTCCCTCACAGGAGACCCGGTGGGAAAACTGTTTTTT